These 8 T cell receptor beta chains were sequenced from one sample in a study of cytomegalovirus exposure and HLA in healthy donors. The PCR ran on 60 Vbeta and 13 Jbeta primers. Generated by immunoSEQ multiplex PCR, the TCRdb table keeps only in-frame clones and is missing some. The repertoire holds 100,000 to 150,000 clones, with under 85% as singletons. Sequencing was done on a sample of PBMCs. The receptor set was obtained from a woman in her forties or fifties in good health and CMV-seropositive.

The genes are TRBV5-4 and TRBJ2-3; 7 bases are shared with TRBD2. Germline V gene lookup returns CDR1 SGHNT and CDR2 YYREEE (reference sequence). The CDR3 consists of 16 residues. V lost 0 bases and J lost 2; bases outside the gene matches: 6. The CDR3 DNA reads TGTGCCAGCAGCTTGGGATGGCGGGGGAACACAGATACGCAGTATTTT. Translating gives CASSLGWRGNTDTQYF.

The V gene is TRBV5-1, the J gene TRBJ1-1; no firm D call. The CDR3 extends over 14 amino acids. Trimming took 2 bases from V and 5 from J, leaving 13 bases between them. Germline V gene data show CDR1 as SGHRS and CDR2 as YFSETQ. CDR3 residues: CASSFRDSTTEAFF. The CDR3 bases are TGCGCCAGCAGCTTTAGAGACTCCACAACTGAAGCTTTCTTT.

V and J are TRBV2 and TRBJ1-2; the D gene is possibly TRBD1 (6 bases). Germline V CDR1 and CDR2: SNHLY, FYNNEI. The CDR3 totals 13 residues. V lost 8 bases and J 5 bases, leaving 15 bases between the germline ends. The CDR3 DNA reads as TGTGCCAGCTCCCGAGGGGGTCCTTATGGCTACACCTTC. This translates into CASSRGGPYGYTF.

The chain recombines TRBV29-1 with TRBJ2-1; 11 bases are a match to TRBD1. Germline CDR1 SQVTM, CDR2 ANQGSEA. J gave up 10 bases and V 6 bases, and 11 bases lay outside the gene matches. The CDR3 has 14 amino acids. As DNA, the CDR3 is TGCAGCGTGCCCTACCCGGGGACAGGGGGGGAGCAGTTCTTC. Its translation is CSVPYPGTGGEQFF.

This chain links TRBV7-2 with TRBJ2-3; D not certain. The germline V and J ends were trimmed by 8 bases and 5 bases, with 8 bases remaining between them. CDR1 and CDR2 from the germline V gene are SGHTA and FQGNSA. The CDR3 length is 11 residues. The CDR3 DNA is TGTGCCAGCGGAGTAGGAGATACGCAGTATTTT. This encodes CASGVGDTQYF.

This clone was recorded a few times. V is TRBV19 and J is TRBJ2-1; 12 nucleotides agree with TRBD2. CDR1 is LNHDA, CDR2 SQIVND, per germline (reference sequence). The CDR3 sequence is 17 residues long. J lost 2 bases, V lost 3 bases, and 5 bases had no gene match. The DNA of the CDR3 is TGTGCCAGTAGTATCGCACTAGCGGGGGGTACCTACAATGAGCAGTTCTTC. Translating it yields CASSIALAGGTYNEQFF.

This clone was observed a few times. The CDR3 region is CASSRGGQSNEQFF. The CDR3 coding sequence is TGTGCCAGCTCCCGGGGGGGCCAAAGCAACGAGCAGTTCTTC. The genes are TRBV18 and TRBJ2-1; 8 bases are shared with TRBD2. V lost 6 bases and J lost 10; bases outside the gene matches: 11. This CDR3 has 14 residues. Per germline, CDR1 KGHSH and CDR2 LQKENI.

The CDR3 is CVTRTSGGAGDTQYF. The CDR3 DNA sequence: TGTGTCACGAGGACTAGCGGGGGGGCCGGGGATACGCAGTATTTT. The chain combines TRBV10-3 with TRBJ2-3, with 15 positions matching TRBD2. CDR3 length: 15 amino acids. Germline V gene sequence: CDR1 ENHRY, CDR2 SYGVKD.